The TCR beta chain under discussion was sequenced for a study of T cell repertoires in cytomegalovirus infection (dated by TCRdb to between 2019 and 2020). For the study in its entirety: Donor HLA type was relevant to the analysis, as public TCR beta signatures indicated carriage of CMV infection together with the matching HLA type.

CDR1 and CDR2 are drawn from the germline V gene: MNHGY, SAAAGT. The junction shows trimming of 7 bases on V and 4 bases on J, plus 20 bases between the germline ends. The CDR3 runs 16 amino acids, cysteine and phenylalanine included. Left in the record is the CDR3 DNA by itself, 48 bases read in frame from the first base. The full study reports these points: The ex vivo response was dominated by HLA-C-restricted CMV-specific TCR beta clonotypes, which also provided the single most frequent clonotype in two of eight donors. Carriers of CMV infection plus the relevant HLA type were discriminated by the cumulative frequency of public TCR beta family members in the study cohort and in an independent 352-donor cohort.

A remark on this clonotype: Its cognate antigen has yet to be identified. No much larger clonotype is one base removed from it; base qualities were not supplied.

Instrument used: Illumina HiSeq 1500. Starting from the raw public reads, TCRdb applied fastp trimming at Q25, assembled clones with MiXCR and retained in-frame beta chains. Rows with one shared CDR3 protein collapse into an entry with the most common genes and DNA. This sample is represented by 150,000 to 200,000 distinct CDR3 sequences; more than 9% of them were singletons. Approximately 4.6% of the sample is in the top ten clones. This clonotype was sampled from a human donor in good health (CMV status not recorded). Some clones in this sample may be carry-over from other donors' samples. The sequenced material came from PBMCs. The rearrangement joined TRBV6-8 to TRBJ1-3; possibly the D gene is TRBD1, per 5 matching bases. DNA sequence: TGTGCCAGCACAGGGCCAACGCAAACGTCCGGAAACACCATATATTTT. It encodes CASTGPTQTSGNTIYF.